What follows are 20 T cell receptor beta chains derived from one specimen sequenced in a study of cytomegalovirus exposure and HLA in healthy donors. This PCR relied on a set of 60 Vbeta primers and 13 Jbeta primers. Clones were read by immunoSEQ multiplex PCR, and TCRdb kept only the in-frame ones, dropping some. The table shows about 100,000 clones, with roughly 78% occurring only once. Sequencing was done on a sample of PBMCs. The receptors derive from a man aged 25-45 years in good health and CMV-seronegative.

This sequence joins TRBV15 and TRBJ1-5, with 7 bases that match TRBD1. The CDR3 is 14 residues long. After removal of 5 bases from V and 6 bases from J, the junction contained 7 bases not matched to a gene. Germline V gene lookup returns CDR1 LNHNV and CDR2 YYDKDF (reference sequence). CDR3 amino acids: CATSPRQGGQPQHF. The CDR3 DNA sequence: TGTGCCACCAGCCCCCGACAGGGCGGTCAGCCCCAGCATTTT.

The V and J genes are TRBV6-1 and TRBJ2-2; 7 bases match TRBD2. The CDR3 sequence is 12 residues long. Unmatched junction bases numbered 3, after V lost 7 bases and J lost 7 bases. Per germline, CDR1 MNHNS and CDR2 SASEGT. In DNA, the CDR3 is TGTGCCAGCAAGCGGGGTAACGGGGAGCTGTTTTTT. Amino acid sequence: CASKRGNGELFF.

This chain joins TRBV7-9 and TRBJ2-7, with a possible D match to TRBD1 (5 bases). The CDR3 consists of 13 residues. The germline V and J ends were trimmed by 1 base and 9 bases, with 13 bases remaining between them. The V gene's germline CDR1 is SEHNR and CDR2 FQNEAQ (reference sequence). The CDR3 DNA sequence: TGTGCCAGCAGCTTAGGACAGACCCCGCCGCAGTACTTC. The encoded protein is CASSLGQTPPQYF.

The chain joins TRBV7-9 to TRBJ1-4; TRBD1 is a possible D gene (6 bases). The CDR3 consists of 15 residues. The germline V gene has CDR1 SEHNR and CDR2 FQNEAQ (reference sequence). V shed 5 bases and J shed 5 bases, with 15 bases lying between them. The CDR3 here is CASSPLQGRNEKLFF. The CDR3, as DNA: TGTGCCAGCAGCCCGCTACAGGGACGAAATGAAAAACTGTTTTTT.

This clone was observed a few times. The chain carries TRBV6-5 and TRBJ2-7; 10 nucleotides agree with TRBD2. The CDR3 sequence is 15 residues long. V dropped 6 bases and J dropped 0; count of bases not matched to a gene: 5. The germline V gene encodes CDR1 MNHEY and CDR2 SVGAGI. The CDR3 nucleotides read TGTGCCAGCAGCGAACTAGCGGGGAGCTCCTACGAGCAGTACTTC. Protein sequence: CASSELAGSSYEQYF.

The chain links TRBV7-8 to TRBJ1-4; 8 bases match TRBD1. CDR3 length: 16 residues. V was clipped by 5 bases and J by 8 bases; unmatched bases: 13. Per the germline V gene, CDR1 is SGHVS and CDR2 is FQNEAQ. The DNA for the CDR3 is TGTGCCAGCAGCATGGACAGGGTGGGGGCAGAGGAAAAACTGTTTTTT. Protein sequence: CASSMDRVGAEEKLFF. The full variable domain, its missing parts supplied by reference TRBV7-8 and TRBJ1-4, is GAGVSQSPRYKVAKRGQDVALRCDPISGHVSLFWYQQALGQGPEFLTYFQNEAQLDKSGLPSDRFFAERPEGSVSTLKIQRTQQEDSAVYLCASSMDRVGAEEKLFFGSGTQLSVL.

The CDR3 coding sequence is TGTGCCAGCAGCGTAAGCGGGCACACTGAAGCTTTCTTT. It specifies CASSVSGHTEAFF. The chain combines TRBV9 with TRBJ1-1, with D hard to call. Trimming left V 1 base short and J 3 bases short, with 7 bases between. The germline CDR1 and CDR2 sequences are SGDLS and YYNGEE. This CDR3 region has 13 residues.

The J gene is TRBJ2-1, the V gene TRBV6-4, with a tentative D call TRBD1 (6 bases). The V gene lost 0 bases and the J gene lost 5 bases, with 11 bases spanning the gap. Germline-derived CDR1 and CDR2 are MRHNA and SNTAGT. The CDR3 totals 15 residues. DNA of the CDR3: TGTGCCAGCAGTGACTCAGGGGGAACCCACAATGAGCAGTTCTTC. This sequence encodes CASSDSGGTHNEQFF.

The chain uses TRBV19 and TRBJ1-2, with 8 positions matching TRBD1. Germline CDR1 LNHDA, CDR2 SQIVND (reference sequence). The V gene end was trimmed by 7 bases and the J gene end by 2 bases; junction bases not matched to a gene: 12. The CDR3 totals 16 residues. CDR3 amino acids: CASTVTGTGDNYGYTF. The CDR3 region has the DNA TGTGCCAGTACCGTCACCGGGACAGGTGACAACTATGGCTACACCTTC.

This clone was seen a single time. J is TRBJ2-5 and V is TRBV6-6; possibly TRBD1 for D (5 bases). The V and J ends lost 6 bases and 0 bases respectively, with 11 bases between them. CDR1 and CDR2 (germline): MNHNY, SVGAGI (reference sequence). CDR3 size: 14 residues. CDR3 protein: CASSRDSYQETQYF. CDR3 sequence (DNA): TGTGCCAGCAGCCGCGACAGTTACCAAGAGACCCAGTACTTC.

This sequence joins TRBV30 and TRBJ1-1; 10 bases align to TRBD1. The CDR3 covers 14 residues. Germline V CDR1 and CDR2: GTSNPN, SVGIG (reference sequence). The V and J ends lost 5 bases and 0 bases, in that order; junction bases with no gene match: 3. CDR3 in amino acids: CAWEDRGMNTEAFF. The CDR3 DNA is TGTGCCTGGGAGGACAGGGGGATGAACACTGAAGCTTTCTTT.

V gene TRBV7-6 combines with J gene TRBJ2-4, with 9 bases matching TRBD1. CDR1 and CDR2 (germline): SGHVS, FNYEAQ. The CDR3 runs 18 residues. Germline trimming cut 5 bases from V and 1 base from J; bases unmatched to any gene: 12. In DNA, the CDR3 is TGTGCCAGCAGCGCAAGCATGCTGGGACAGGGCGCCAAAAACATTCAGTACTTC. This codes for CASSASMLGQGAKNIQYF.

This clone has a handful of counts. J is TRBJ1-4 and V is TRBV5-6; D is perhaps TRBD1 (5 bases). Germline V gene lookup returns CDR1 SGHDT and CDR2 YYEEEE. V was cut by 7 bases and J by 8 bases, with 15 bases left in between. The CDR3 is 13 residues long. CDR3 sequence: CASQRVQGEKLFF. In nucleotides, the CDR3 is TGTGCCAGCCAACGTGTTCAGGGAGAAAAACTGTTTTTT.

This clone appeared once. This sequence joins TRBV30 and TRBJ1-2; D might be TRBD1 (6 bases). The V gene lost 1 base and the J gene lost 0 bases, with 9 bases spanning the gap. CDR3 length equals 14 residues. Per germline, CDR1 GTSNPN and CDR2 SVGIG (reference sequence). The CDR3 DNA reads TGTGCCTGGAGTGCCCAGGGGCCTAACTATGGCTACACCTTC. This sequence encodes CAWSAQGPNYGYTF. The variable domain in full, with the rest retrieved from reference TRBV30 and TRBJ1-2, is SQTIHQWPATLVQPVGSPLSLECTVEGTSNPNLYWYRQAAGRGLQLLFYSVGIGQISSEVPQNLSASRPQDRQFILSSKKLLLSDSGFYLCAWSAQGPNYGYTFGSGTRLTVV.

V and J are TRBV5-6 and TRBJ2-3; no definite D call. Germline V gene data show CDR1 as SGHDT and CDR2 as YYEEEE. CDR3 size: 14 residues. V gave up 0 bases and J gave up 1 base, with 6 bases separating them. CDR3 coding DNA: TGTGCCAGCAGCTTGGTTGCGGGCACAGATACGCAGTATTTT. Amino acid sequence: CASSLVAGTDTQYF.

A few counts support this clone. V gene TRBV4-1 combines with J gene TRBJ1-1, with a tentative D call TRBD1 (5 bases). V lost 1 base and J 6 bases, leaving 15 bases between the germline ends. The CDR3 consists of 15 residues. The germline CDR1 and CDR2 sequences are MGHRA and YSYEKL. The CDR3 region has the DNA TGCGCCAGCAGCCAAGTGGGGTGGAGGGACGCTGAAGCTTTCTTT. The encoded protein is CASSQVGWRDAEAFF.

In this sample, this clone turned up a few times. In nucleotides, the CDR3 is TGCGCCAGCAGCTTGGGACAGGACACAGATACGCAGTATTTT. Translation: CASSLGQDTDTQYF. The gene calls are TRBV5-1 and TRBJ2-3; tentative D call: TRBD1 (6 bases). Germline CDR1 reads SGHRS; CDR2 reads YFSETQ. Trimming stripped 0 bases from V and 2 bases from J, with 7 bases between. This CDR3 contains 14 residues.

The chain couples TRBV11-1 to TRBJ2-4, with TRBD1 matching over 7 bases. The CDR3 spans 18 residues. V dropped 1 base and J dropped 0; count of bases not matched to a gene: 9. CDR1 and CDR2 (germline): SGHAT, FQDESV (reference sequence). The CDR3 DNA reads TGTGCCAGCAGCTTAGTTGCTACAGGGGCTGGAGCCAAAAACATTCAGTACTTC. Protein sequence: CASSLVATGAGAKNIQYF.

This chain joins TRBV13 and TRBJ2-7, with 7 bases identical to TRBD1. The CDR3 sequence is 13 residues long. Looked up from germline, CDR1 is PRHDT and CDR2 is FYEKMQ (reference sequence). The V segment lost 5 bases and the J segment 5 bases; nucleotides outside the gene matches: 6. As DNA, the CDR3 is TGTGCCAGCAGCACAGGGGTTTGGAACGAGCAGTACTTC. Translation: CASSTGVWNEQYF.

This sequence joins TRBV12-2 and TRBJ1-1; the table's TRBD1 call for D was not verified on the DNA. TRBV12-2 represents a pseudogene. The CDR3 is 15 residues long. The CDR3 nucleotides are TGTGCAAGTCGCGTCTCGGACAGGGGAAACACTGAAGCTTTCTTT. Translated: CASRVSDRGNTEAFF.